These 19 T cell receptor beta chains were all obtained from the same sample, sequenced in a study of cytomegalovirus exposure and HLA in healthy donors. In the PCR, 60 Vbeta and 13 Jbeta primers were used. The method was immunoSEQ multiplex PCR; TCRdb's version includes in-frame clones alone and lacks a portion of them. Of over 150,000 clones listed, 80% to 90% are singletons. The source material was PBMCs. The receptors were sampled from a male donor in good health and CMV-seronegative.

The CDR3 coding sequence is TGTGCCAGCAGCCCTCAACCCGGGGTTAACTATGGCTACACCTTC. It yields the protein CASSPQPGVNYGYTF. This chain joins TRBV5-4 and TRBJ1-2; D unclear. Per germline, CDR1 SGHNT and CDR2 YYREEE (reference sequence). The V end was cut by 4 bases, the J end by 1 base, with 14 bases between. The CDR3 runs 15 residues. Based on the CDR3 plus reference TRBV5-4 and TRBJ1-2, the full variable domain is ETGVTQSPTHLIKTRGQQVTLRCSSQSGHNTVSWYQQALGQGPQFIFQYYREEENGRGNFPPRFSGLQFPNYSSELNVNALELDDSALYLCASSPQPGVNYGYTFGSGTRLTVV.

The chain is built from TRBV6-5 and TRBJ1-2, with D maybe TRBD1 (6 bases). The CDR3 totals 15 residues. Trimming pared 2 bases from V and 4 bases from J, leaving 14 bases between. Germline CDR1 MNHEY, CDR2 SVGAGI. CDR3 protein: CASSYAPNRAYGYTF. CDR3 sequence (DNA): TGTGCCAGCAGTTACGCCCCAAACAGGGCCTATGGCTACACCTTC.

The rearrangement joins TRBV6-6 to TRBJ2-6; TRBD1 aligns across 9 bases. Germline CDR1 MNHNY, CDR2 SVGAGI (reference sequence). The CDR3 is 16 amino acids. After removal of 7 bases from V and 3 bases from J, the junction contained 7 bases not matched to a gene. The CDR3 sequence is CASTKQGAGGANVLTF. CDR3 nucleotide sequence: TGTGCCAGCACCAAACAGGGGGCGGGTGGGGCCAACGTCCTGACTTTC.

This chain joins TRBV28 and TRBJ1-1, with D unresolved. With 6 bases removed from V and 6 bases from J, the gap between germline ends came to 17 bases. The CDR3 sequence is 14 residues long. CDR1 is MDHEN and CDR2 is SYDVKM in the germline V gene. CDR3: CASRPGVDRPEAFF. The DNA of the CDR3 is TGTGCCAGCAGGCCCGGGGTGGACCGGCCTGAAGCTTTCTTT.

This clone has more than one count but fewer than ten. The chain uses TRBV5-5 and TRBJ2-1, with TRBD1 identical over 8 bases. The CDR3 extends over 15 amino acids. CDR1 is SGHKS, CDR2 YYEKEE, per germline (reference sequence). The V segment lost 6 bases and the J segment 3 bases; nucleotides outside the gene matches: 8. CDR3 loop: CASTLGQGYYNEQFF. For the CDR3, the DNA is TGTGCCAGCACCTTAGGACAGGGCTACTACAATGAGCAGTTCTTC.

The V and J genes are TRBV28 and TRBJ1-1; no reliable D call. The CDR3 length is 15 residues. Germline CDR1 reads MDHEN; CDR2 reads SYDVKM. V was shortened by 4 bases and J by 0 bases, with 12 bases between the two germline ends. The CDR3 sequence: CASSSPSRMNTEAFF. In DNA form, the CDR3 reads TGTGCCAGCAGTTCCCCGAGCCGCATGAACACTGAAGCTTTCTTT.

The chain links TRBV5-4 to TRBJ2-3, with 15 bases fitting TRBD2. Germline V gene sequence: CDR1 SGHNT, CDR2 YYREEE (reference sequence). With 3 bases clipped from V and 4 bases from J, the junction kept 3 bases outside the gene matches. The CDR3 is 16 residues long. The CDR3 DNA sequence: TGTGCCAGCAGCTCCGGACTAGCGGGGGGGTCAGATACGCAGTATTTT. Its protein product is CASSSGLAGGSDTQYF.

The chain joins TRBV11-3 to TRBJ2-1; TRBD2 matches 10 bases. The trim removed 4 bases at V and 6 bases at J, leaving 9 bases unmatched. Germline lookup yields CDR1 SGHNT and CDR2 YENEEA. There are 16 residues in the CDR3. This CDR3 is CASSSPASGRFNEQFF. Written as DNA, the CDR3 is TGTGCCAGCAGCTCACCCGCTAGCGGGAGATTCAATGAGCAGTTCTTC.

This clone was seen once. The chain links TRBV2 to TRBJ2-5; 10 bases fit TRBD2. This CDR3 comprises 16 residues. CDR1 is SNHLY, CDR2 FYNNEI, per germline. Losses at the gene ends were 2 bases for V and 5 bases for J; bases not matched to a gene: 8. Here the CDR3 DNA reads TGTGCCAGCAGTGAACGGAGCGGGAGGGCCGGGGAGACCCAGTACTTC. This translates into CASSERSGRAGETQYF.

This chain uses TRBV2 with TRBJ2-7; 11 bases are shared with TRBD2. Losses at the gene ends were 6 bases for V and 3 bases for J; bases not matched to a gene: 4. This CDR3 has 14 residues. Germline-derived CDR1 and CDR2 are SNHLY and FYNNEI. The CDR3 spells CASSSLAGVYEQYF. CDR3 DNA sequence: TGTGCCAGCAGCTCACTAGCGGGGGTCTACGAGCAGTACTTC.

The V gene is TRBV18, the J gene TRBJ2-7, with D possibly matching TRBD1 (6 bases). There are 16 residues in the CDR3. V was pared by 0 bases and J by 1 base, with 13 bases between. The germline V gene has CDR1 KGHSH and CDR2 LQKENI. This CDR3 is CASSPPWGRPSYEQYF. The CDR3 bases are TGTGCCAGCTCACCACCATGGGGGCGGCCTTCCTACGAGCAGTACTTC.

The CDR3 region is CAWSDTGEYGYTF. CDR3 sequence (DNA): TGTGCCTGGAGCGACACAGGAGAATATGGCTACACCTTC. The chain joins TRBV30 to TRBJ1-2; perhaps TRBD1 as D (5 bases). The V and J ends lost 3 bases and 5 bases respectively, with 13 bases between them. The CDR3 extends over 13 amino acids. CDR1 and CDR2 from the germline V gene are GTSNPN and SVGIG (reference sequence).

V usage is TRBV4-1 and J usage is TRBJ2-5; 11 nucleotides agree with TRBD1. Germline V lookup: CDR1 MGHRA, CDR2 YSYEKL. The CDR3 has 14 amino acids. V was pared by 1 base and J by 11 bases, with 6 bases of the junction left unmatched. The CDR3 is CASSQAGQGEEQYF. CDR3 in DNA: TGCGCCAGCAGCCAAGCGGGACAGGGGGAGGAGCAGTACTTC.

This clone came up once. V is TRBV29-1 and J is TRBJ2-5, with 7 bases that match TRBD1. The DNA matches TRBJ2-7 better at its end, which makes the J call doubtful. This CDR3 is built from 15 residues. Germline CDR1 SQVTM, CDR2 ANQGSEA. The CDR3 here is CSVEDFRGQRYEQYF. The CDR3 region has the DNA TGCAGCGTTGAAGATTTTAGGGGACAGAGATACGAGCAGTACTTC.

This chain uses TRBV15 with TRBJ2-4; no clear D gene. The germline V and J ends were trimmed by 5 bases and 7 bases, with 9 bases remaining between them. Germline CDR1 and CDR2: LNHNV and YYDKDF (reference sequence). CDR3 length: 12 residues. The CDR3 reads CATSGHMNIQYF. In DNA form, the CDR3 reads TGTGCCACCAGCGGCCATATGAACATTCAGTACTTC. Using reference TRBV15 and TRBJ2-4 for the parts outside the CDR3, the full variable domain is DAMVIQNPRYQVTQFGKPVTLSCSQTLNHNVMYWYQQKSSQAPKLLFHYYDKDFNNEADTPDNFQSRRPNTSFCFLDIRSPGLGDTAMYLCATSGHMNIQYFGAGTRLSVL.

This clone occurred once. The genes are TRBV28 and TRBJ2-5; perhaps TRBD2 as D (5 bases). The better agreement between TRBJ2-7 and the DNA end casts doubt on the J call. CDR3 length: 13 residues. From germline, CDR1 is MDHEN and CDR2 SYDVKM. The CDR3: CASSLTGSYEQYF. The CDR3 DNA reads TGTGCCAGCAGTTTAACGGGGTCCTACGAGCAGTACTTC.

The chain's CDR3 is CSVDGSGRAYNEQFF. CDR3 DNA: TGCAGCGTTGACGGCAGCGGGAGGGCCTACAATGAGCAGTTCTTC. The gene calls are TRBV29-1 and TRBJ2-1, with 10 bases aligning to TRBD2. CDR3 size: 15 residues. Per the germline V gene, CDR1 is SQVTM and CDR2 is ANQGSEA. The ends lost 3 bases at V and 2 bases at J; junction bases unmatched: 4.

This chain links TRBV2 with TRBJ2-1; D not resolved. The CDR3 extends over 12 amino acids. Trimming shortened V by 6 bases and J by 7 bases, and 10 bases separated the two germline ends. Germline values: CDR1 SNHLY, CDR2 FYNNEI. The CDR3 DNA reads TGTGCCAGCAGAAGCTCTAGAAATGAGCAGTTCTTC. Amino acid sequence: CASRSSRNEQFF.

V is TRBV7-2 and J is TRBJ2-1, with 12 positions matching TRBD2. This CDR3 contains 19 residues. Germline V gives CDR1 SGHTA, CDR2 FQGNSA. The V segment lost 6 bases and the J segment 2 bases; nucleotides outside the gene matches: 14. The CDR3 nucleotides read TGTGCCAGCAGTTTGCCGTCTAGCGGGAGGGGTAGGACCTACAATGAGCAGTTCTTC. Protein: CASSLPSSGRGRTYNEQFF.